This is a list of T cell receptor beta chains from one sample in a study of cytomegalovirus exposure and HLA in healthy donors. Clones were read by immunoSEQ multiplex PCR, and TCRdb kept only the in-frame ones, dropping some. The table includes about 78,000 clones, around 70% detected once. The source material was PBMCs. These receptors all stem from a woman in her forties in good health and CMV-seropositive. Both conserved end residues are part of each CDR3. The order of the fields is CDR3 DNA, CDR3 protein, clone size, V gene, D gene, J gene. A D gene is named only where the DNA matches it firmly. Clone sizes are given selectively: once, few, many, or a class where the clone is expanded.

TGTGCCAGCAGCCTAGACAGGTTTTTATATGGCTACACCTTC CASSLDRFLYGYTF few TRBV5-6 . TRBJ1-2
TGTGCCAGCAAAACGGGACTAGCGGGAATGGAGCAGTTCTTC CASKTGLAGMEQFF . TRBV6-5 TRBD2 TRBJ2-1
TGTGCCTGGAGTCCTTCGGGGGGGTTTAATGAGCAGTACTTC CAWSPSGGFNEQYF . TRBV30 TRBD2 TRBJ2-7
TGCGCCAGCAACAACCTGGGGGCGGCTGAGGGGACTGAAGCTTTCTTT CASNNLGAAEGTEAFF . TRBV5-1 . TRBJ1-1
TGTGCCAGCTACCGACAGGGCGGCGGGGATGAGCAGTTCTTC CASYRQGGGDEQFF . TRBV2 . TRBJ2-1
TGCAGCGTTGTATCCGGGTACCGCACTGAAGCTTTCTTT CSVVSGYRTEAFF few TRBV29-1 . TRBJ1-1
TGTGCCAGCAGCTTAGCCCCGGGTAGTAACTATGGCTACACCTTC CASSLAPGSNYGYTF . TRBV7-2 . TRBJ1-2
TGTGCCAGTAGTCAATTTCCGGGACAGGGGGCCCTTGAAGCTTTCTTT CASSQFPGQGALEAFF . TRBV19 TRBD1 TRBJ1-1
TGTGCCAGCAGCTTACGGGGGGCGGGAAACACTGAAGCTTTCTTT CASSLRGAGNTEAFF . TRBV7-2 . TRBJ1-1
TGTGCCATCAGTGATGGACAGGGGCGGGAAAAACTGTTTTTT CAISDGQGREKLFF . TRBV10-3 TRBD1 TRBJ1-4
TGTGCCAGCAGCTTCTGGGACAGGACAAACTATGGCTACACCTTC CASSFWDRTNYGYTF . TRBV7-9 TRBD1 TRBJ1-2
TGCGCCAGCAGCGACTCGACTAGCGGGAGCGGGCAGACCCAGTACTTC CASSDSTSGSGQTQYF . TRBV5-1 TRBD2 TRBJ2-5
TGCGCCAGCAGCTTGGCTGGGGGGGAGACCCAGTACTTC CASSLAGGETQYF . TRBV5-1 . TRBJ2-5
TGCGCCAGCAGTCAAGGCAGCCGTAGCCGTCCAGCCTTCAATGAGCAGTTCTTC CASSQGSRSRPAFNEQFF . TRBV23-1 . TRBJ2-1
TGTGCCAGCAGCTTATTCCAGGGAGGCACTGAAGCTTTCTTT CASSLFQGGTEAFF . TRBV7-9 . TRBJ1-1
TGCGCCAGCAGCCGAGACAATAATTCACCCCTCCACTTT CASSRDNNSPLHF few TRBV4-3 . TRBJ1-6
TGTGCCAGCAGTCTGAGCTCCTCCCGCTACGAGCAGTACTTC CASSLSSSRYEQYF . TRBV27 . TRBJ2-7
TGTGCCAGCAGCTTGGAGGGGGGGATCTATGGCTACACCTTC CASSLEGGIYGYTF . TRBV7-8 . TRBJ1-2
TGTGCCAGCAGTAGACAGGCGAATGAAATCCTAGATGAAAAACTGTTTTTT CASSRQANEILDEKLFF . TRBV19 . TRBJ1-4
TGCGCCAGCAAGGAACAGGGGGGAAACTATGGCTACACCTTC CASKEQGGNYGYTF . TRBV5-1 TRBD1 TRBJ1-2
TGTGCCAGTAGTTTAGGGACAGCCATAGATACGCAGTATTTT CASSLGTAIDTQYF once TRBV19 TRBD1 TRBJ2-3
TGTGCCACAGGGAATCCGGGACAGGGAGCGAACACCGGGGAGCTGTTTTTT CATGNPGQGANTGELFF . TRBV10-3 TRBD1 TRBJ2-2
TGTGCCAGCAGCTTATTTTTGACGGGAGACACTGAAGCTTTCTTT CASSLFLTGDTEAFF . TRBV13 . TRBJ1-1
TGTGCCAGCGGGCAGGGGGCAACTGAAGCTTTCTTT CASGQGATEAFF few TRBV6-5 TRBD1 TRBJ1-1
TGCGCCAGCAGCTTGGAAGGGCGAAGGGAGGTGGATACGCAGTATTTT CASSLEGRREVDTQYF . TRBV5-1 . TRBJ2-3
TGTGCCAGCAGTGAAAAAAGACTAGCGGTGCAAGAGACCCAGTACTTC CASSEKRLAVQETQYF . TRBV6-1 TRBD2 TRBJ2-5
TGTGCCAGCAGTCAAGACAGCGGGGAGCTGTTTTTT CASSQDSGELFF . TRBV6-5 . TRBJ2-2
TGTGCCAGCAGCCCTAGGACAGGGCCCGAGCAGTACTTC CASSPRTGPEQYF . TRBV14 TRBD1 TRBJ2-7
TGTGCCAGCTCAACAGGGGACACTGAAGCTTTCTTT CASSTGDTEAFF . TRBV18 TRBD1 TRBJ1-1
TGTGCCAGCAGGCCAGGGTTGGACAGGGCCTATGGCTACACCTTC CASRPGLDRAYGYTF . TRBV6-1 TRBD1 TRBJ1-2
TGTGCCAGCTCACCTCCTACAGGGGGCAACACCGGGGAGCTGTTTTTT CASSPPTGGNTGELFF once TRBV18 TRBD1 TRBJ2-2
TGCGCCAGCAGGGTCGGAACAGGGGTGTCCTACGAGCAGTACTTC CASRVGTGVSYEQYF . TRBV5-1 TRBD1 TRBJ2-7
TGTGCCAGCAGTTCCAGCGGGGGCCTTACATGGGATACGCAGTATTTT CASSSSGGLTWDTQYF . TRBV5-6 TRBD2 TRBJ2-3
TGCAGCGTCCGGTTAAACATTCAGTACTTC CSVRLNIQYF . TRBV29-1 . TRBJ2-4
TGTGCCAATAAGGGACAGGGCTCCAACGAGCAGTACTTC CANKGQGSNEQYF many TRBV2 TRBD1 TRBJ2-7
TGTGCCAGCAGCCCCGCAGGGGGCTATGGCTACACCTTC CASSPAGGYGYTF . TRBV7-9 TRBD1 TRBJ1-2
TGTGCCTGGACCCAAGGGGGAGACAATCAGCCCCAGCATTTT CAWTQGGDNQPQHF . TRBV30 . TRBJ1-5
TGCGCCAGCAGCGGGGGGACAGTTGAAGCTTTCTTT CASSGGTVEAFF . TRBV5-1 TRBD1 TRBJ1-1
TGTGCCAGCGACTCGCGACGGGGGAACACTGAAGCTTTCTTT CASDSRRGNTEAFF . TRBV6-5 . TRBJ1-1
TGTGCCAGCTCACCCGGGACAGGTGGTATCTATGGCTACACCTTC CASSPGTGGIYGYTF . TRBV18 TRBD1 TRBJ1-2
TGTGCCAGAATCCTCTGGGGGGGCTCCTACGAGCAGTACTTC CARILWGGSYEQYF . TRBV5-3 TRBD2 TRBJ2-7
TGTGCCAGCAGCGGGACTACCGGGATGGAAGAGACCCAGTACTTC CASSGTTGMEETQYF . TRBV9 . TRBJ2-5
TGTGCCAGCAGCCCACTAGCGGAGGGACCCTACGAGCAGTACTTC CASSPLAEGPYEQYF . TRBV27 TRBD2 TRBJ2-7
TGTGCCAGCCAAATCGGAGCGGGGGCTACCACCGGGGAGCTGTTTTTT CASQIGAGATTGELFF once TRBV6-6 TRBD2 TRBJ2-2
TGTGCAAGTCGCGAAGGGGGACCCCCCCCTTTCTTT CASREGGPPPFF . TRBV12-2 . TRBJ1-1
TGTGCCAGCAGAGGGCCAGGGGGCATGAACACTGAAGCTTTCTTT CASRGPGGMNTEAFF . TRBV6-6 TRBD1 TRBJ1-1
TGTGCCAGTAGTATTGGGCGGGGGATCCTCTGGGAGCAGTACTTC CASSIGRGILWEQYF . TRBV19 TRBD2 TRBJ2-7
TGTGCCAGCAGTTTAAAGTTAGAGTCTAACTATGGCTACACCTTC CASSLKLESNYGYTF . TRBV27 . TRBJ1-2
TGCAGCGTTGAATACGGGTCCGGGGAGCTGTTTTTT CSVEYGSGELFF . TRBV29-1 . TRBJ2-2
TGTGCCAGTAGTATCAACGGGGGAGTTGATGGCTACACCTTC CASSINGGVDGYTF few TRBV19 . TRBJ1-2
TGTGCCAGCAGCTTAGCCGGGACAAAAGAGACCCAGTACTTC CASSLAGTKETQYF . TRBV7-2 . TRBJ2-5
TGTGCCTGGAGTGCCAGGGGCAATCAGCCCCAGCATTTT CAWSARGNQPQHF once TRBV30 . TRBJ1-5
TGCGCCAGCAGCCAAGGAGGGCAGTCCTACGAGCAGTACTTC CASSQGGQSYEQYF few TRBV5-1 . TRBJ2-7
TGTGCCAGCACCCCTGGACTAGCGGGCGAGACCCAGTACTTC CASTPGLAGETQYF once TRBV9 TRBD2 TRBJ2-5